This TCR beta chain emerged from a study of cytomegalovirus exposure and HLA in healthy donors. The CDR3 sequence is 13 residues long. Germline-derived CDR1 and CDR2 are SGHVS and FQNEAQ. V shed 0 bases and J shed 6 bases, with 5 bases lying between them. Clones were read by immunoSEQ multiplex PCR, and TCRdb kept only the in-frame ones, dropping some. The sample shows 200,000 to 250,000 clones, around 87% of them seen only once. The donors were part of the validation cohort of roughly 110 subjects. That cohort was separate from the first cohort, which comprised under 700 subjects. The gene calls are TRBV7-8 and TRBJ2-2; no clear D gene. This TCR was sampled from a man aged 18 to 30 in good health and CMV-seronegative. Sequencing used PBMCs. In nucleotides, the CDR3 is TGTGCCAGCAGCTTAGCCGGGTCCGGGGAGCTGTTTTTT. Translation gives CASSLAGSGELFF.